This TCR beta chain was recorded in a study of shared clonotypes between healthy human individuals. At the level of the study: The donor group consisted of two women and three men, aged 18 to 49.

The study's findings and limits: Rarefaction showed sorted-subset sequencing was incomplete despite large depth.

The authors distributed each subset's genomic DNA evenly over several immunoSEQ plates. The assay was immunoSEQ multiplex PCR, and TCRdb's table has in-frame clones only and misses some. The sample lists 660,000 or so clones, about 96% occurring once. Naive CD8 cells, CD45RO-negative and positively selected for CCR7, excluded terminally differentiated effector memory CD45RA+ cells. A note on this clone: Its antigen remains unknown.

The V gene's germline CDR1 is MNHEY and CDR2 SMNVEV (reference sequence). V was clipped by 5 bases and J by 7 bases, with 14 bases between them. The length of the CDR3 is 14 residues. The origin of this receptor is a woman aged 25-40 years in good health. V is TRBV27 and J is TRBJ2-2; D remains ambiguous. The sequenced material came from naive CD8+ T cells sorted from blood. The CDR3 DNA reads TGTGCCAGCAGTGGAACCATGGATGGCGGGGAGCTGTTTTTT. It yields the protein CASSGTMDGGELFF.